This T cell receptor (beta chain) is drawn from a study of shared clonotypes between healthy human individuals. Study observations and caveats: When naive CD4 clonotypes were compared across a few donors, roughly 4.9% were shared.

The CDR3 consists of 14 residues. V lost 1 base and J 3 bases, leaving 10 bases between the germline ends. Germline V gives CDR1 SGHNT, CDR2 YYREEE (reference sequence). The authors ran the assay at deep level. An approximately 180 ng quantity of DNA, tens of thousands of T cell genomes, went into the sorted-subset replicate PCRs. TCRdb keeps only in-frame clones here, not all; method: immunoSEQ multiplex PCR. The repertoire holds some 2.1 million clones, roughly 94% seen once, with about 0.13% in the top ten. As to this clone: Its antigen is as yet unknown.

Sample: naive CD4+ T cells sorted from blood. Sample subset: CD45RA+ positively selected. The clonotype comes from a man younger than 35 in good health. The chain joins TRBV5-4 to TRBJ1-1; TRBD1 is a possible D gene (5 bases). The CDR3 loop is CASSLRGVDTEAFF. DNA for the CDR3: TGTGCCAGCAGCTTGCGGGGGGTAGACACTGAAGCTTTCTTT.